This record concerns one TCR beta chain sequence. The data are from a study of blood T cell repertoires in COVID-19. Across the whole study: There were acute and convalescent COVID-19 samples, and they came from the United States, Italy and Spain. PBMCs, B-cell-depleted T cells, or T cells were the source of the cDNA or gDNA that made up the material.

Authors' data handling: Amplification with reference gene primers provided the estimates of nucleated cell counts. TCRdb keeps only in-frame clones here, not all; method: immunoSEQ multiplex PCR. That table supplies the V and J calls and clone size; D and trimming were determined from the DNA. The sample holds roughly 150,000 clones, roughly 71% seen once. Per the germline V gene, CDR1 is KGHSH and CDR2 is LQKENI. The CDR3 has 15 residues. V lost 5 bases, J lost 8 bases, and 9 bases stayed unmatched. This TCR came from an elderly woman with acute or convalescent COVID-19. The sequenced material came from peripheral blood. This chain uses TRBV18 with TRBJ1-6; TRBD1 matches 7 bases. The CDR3 loop reads CASSSRQGTDSPLHF. The CDR3 DNA is TGTGCCAGCTCATCAAGACAGGGAACGGATTCACCCCTCCACTTT.